This is a list of T cell receptor beta chains from one sample in a study of CD8 T cells in ankylosing spondylitis. TCRdb independently ran MiXCR on the 5' RACE reads; one entry per CDR3 protein. The sample includes hundreds of thousands of distinct CDR3 sequences, over 9.5% of them seen just once. The material sequenced was blood, either unsorted or a sorted T cell fraction (not recorded which). The receptors derive from a male donor with ankylosing spondylitis or in good health (not recorded which). CDR3s include the opening cysteine and the closing phenylalanine or tryptophan. The D gene is left open where the match is weak. Clone size is not always given. Where it is, it says once, few, many or a class for expanded clones.

clone_size: many; d_call: TRBD2; j_call: TRBJ2-7; v_call: TRBV7-2; cdr3_nt: TGTGCCAGCAGCTCCCGGGGAGGGGGACTAGCCCCCGAGCAGTACTTC; cdr3_aa: CASSSRGGGLAPEQYF
clone_size: few; d_call: NA; j_call: TRBJ2-5; v_call: TRBV7-2; cdr3_nt: TGTGCCAGCAGCTCCCTAGCTGAGGTGCGAGAGACCCAGTACTTC; cdr3_aa: CASSSLAEVRETQYF
clone_size: NA; d_call: TRBD1; j_call: TRBJ2-5; v_call: TRBV7-2; cdr3_nt: TGTGCCAGCAGCTTAGTCTCAGCCGGGACAGAAAATAAGTACTTC; cdr3_aa: CASSLVSAGTENKYF
clone_size: many; d_call: NA; j_call: TRBJ1-1; v_call: TRBV20-1; cdr3_nt: TGCAGTGCTAGCTCTCCACCCATGAACACTGAAGCTTTCTTT; cdr3_aa: CSASSPPMNTEAFF
clone_size: many; d_call: NA; j_call: TRBJ2-7; v_call: TRBV6-5; cdr3_nt: TGTGCCAGCGGCCAGTCCTACGAGCAGTACTTC; cdr3_aa: CASGQSYEQYF
clone_size: many; d_call: NA; j_call: TRBJ1-3; v_call: TRBV5-1; cdr3_nt: TGCGCCAGCAGCTTGGATGAGGGCACTGGAAACACCATATATTTT; cdr3_aa: CASSLDEGTGNTIYF
clone_size: many; d_call: NA; j_call: TRBJ2-7; v_call: TRBV21-1; cdr3_nt: TGTGCCAGCAGCTCACGCCGGGACAGTTACGAGCAGTACTTC; cdr3_aa: CASSSRRDSYEQYF
clone_size: many; d_call: TRBD1; j_call: TRBJ2-7; v_call: TRBV5-1; cdr3_nt: TGCGCCAGCAGCTTGAATCAGGGGGTAAACGAGCAGTACTTC; cdr3_aa: CASSLNQGVNEQYF
clone_size: many; d_call: NA; j_call: TRBJ2-2; v_call: TRBV28; cdr3_nt: TGTGCCAGCAGTTTATTGGCAGCGGAGCTGTTTTTT; cdr3_aa: CASSLLAAELFF
clone_size: few; d_call: NA; j_call: TRBJ2-5; v_call: TRBV12-3/TRBV12-4; cdr3_nt: TGTGCCAGCAGTTTGGGGCGGGGAATCGGAGAGACCCAGTACTTC; cdr3_aa: CASSLGRGIGETQYF
clone_size: many; d_call: NA; j_call: TRBJ2-3; v_call: TRBV5-1; cdr3_nt: TGCGCCAGCAGCTCGCAGGGGACAGATACGCAGTATTTT; cdr3_aa: CASSSQGTDTQYF
clone_size: NA; d_call: NA; j_call: TRBJ1-3; v_call: TRBV7-2; cdr3_nt: TGTGCCAGCACCTCGGGAAGGGACTCTGGAAACACCATATATTTT; cdr3_aa: CASTSGRDSGNTIYF
clone_size: many; d_call: NA; j_call: TRBJ2-3; v_call: TRBV20-1; cdr3_nt: TGCAGTGCTAGAGATCGGGAAGGAGGTTCCATCACAGATACGCAGTATTTT; cdr3_aa: CSARDREGGSITDTQYF
clone_size: few; d_call: NA; j_call: TRBJ2-5; v_call: TRBV11-2; cdr3_nt: TGTGCCAGCAGCTTCCCCGCGACGGAGACCCAGTACTTC; cdr3_aa: CASSFPATETQYF
clone_size: many; d_call: TRBD2; j_call: TRBJ2-1; v_call: TRBV5-1; cdr3_nt: TGCGCCAGCAGCTTGTATCTTTCAAGACTAGCGGGGGGCAATGAGCAGTTCTTC; cdr3_aa: CASSLYLSRLAGGNEQFF
clone_size: NA; d_call: TRBD2; j_call: TRBJ2-7; v_call: TRBV7-8; cdr3_nt: TGTGCCAGCAGCTCAGGACTAGCGGGGACCTACGAGCAGTACTTC; cdr3_aa: CASSSGLAGTYEQYF
clone_size: NA; d_call: NA; j_call: TRBJ2-3; v_call: TRBV24-1; cdr3_nt: TGTGCCACCAGTGATGCCGGGACTAGCACAGATACGCAGTATTTT; cdr3_aa: CATSDAGTSTDTQYF
clone_size: many; d_call: NA; j_call: TRBJ2-3; v_call: TRBV5-1; cdr3_nt: TGCGCCAGCAGCTTGTCGGTACAGGTTGGAGCAGATACGCAGTATTTT; cdr3_aa: CASSLSVQVGADTQYF
clone_size: many; d_call: NA; j_call: TRBJ2-2; v_call: TRBV7-2; cdr3_nt: TGTGCCAGCAGTTCCCCCTTGGCTGGGGCCGGGGAGCTGTTTTTT; cdr3_aa: CASSSPLAGAGELFF
clone_size: many; d_call: NA; j_call: TRBJ2-1; v_call: TRBV29-1; cdr3_nt: TGCAGCGTTGAAGACTATTCGGGGGGCGTCCCCTACAATGAGCAGTTCTTC; cdr3_aa: CSVEDYSGGVPYNEQFF
clone_size: many; d_call: NA; j_call: TRBJ1-2; v_call: TRBV12-3/TRBV12-4; cdr3_nt: TGTGCCAGCAGTTTTCTCCTCAGCAACTATGGCTACACCTTC; cdr3_aa: CASSFLLSNYGYTF
clone_size: many; d_call: NA; j_call: TRBJ2-7; v_call: TRBV7-2; cdr3_nt: TGTGCCAGCAGCTCAAAGTACGAGCAGTACTTC; cdr3_aa: CASSSKYEQYF
clone_size: NA; d_call: NA; j_call: TRBJ2-2; v_call: TRBV7-9; cdr3_nt: TGTGCCAGCAGAGCCTCTAGGAATCTGTACACCGGGGAGCTGATTTTT; cdr3_aa: CASRASRNLYTGELIF
clone_size: few; d_call: TRBD1; j_call: TRBJ2-3; v_call: TRBV5-1; cdr3_nt: TGCGCCAGCAGCCTTGGACAGGTGAACACAGATACGCAGTATTTT; cdr3_aa: CASSLGQVNTDTQYF
clone_size: many; d_call: NA; j_call: TRBJ1-2; v_call: TRBV29-1; cdr3_nt: TGCAGCTACGGCGCCGCTAACTATGGCTACACCTTC; cdr3_aa: CSYGAANYGYTF
clone_size: NA; d_call: NA; j_call: TRBJ1-1; v_call: TRBV5-1; cdr3_nt: TGCGCCAGCAGCTTGCCAGGGAATGGGCCTAGGACTGAAGCTTTCTTT; cdr3_aa: CASSLPGNGPRTEAFF
clone_size: many; d_call: NA; j_call: TRBJ2-1; v_call: TRBV12-3/TRBV12-4; cdr3_nt: TGTGCCAGCAGCCCCACGGTAACCTACAATGAGCAGTTCTTC; cdr3_aa: CASSPTVTYNEQFF
clone_size: few; d_call: NA; j_call: TRBJ1-4; v_call: TRBV12-3/TRBV12-4; cdr3_nt: TGTGCCAGCAGAGATAGGGGCCGCGGGGATGAAAAACTGTTTTTT; cdr3_aa: CASRDRGRGDEKLFF
clone_size: few; d_call: TRBD2; j_call: TRBJ2-2; v_call: TRBV10-3; cdr3_nt: TGTGCCATCAGTGAGTCGACAACGGGGGGACCCGGTCAGGGGGAGCTGTTTTTT; cdr3_aa: CAISESTTGGPGQGELFF
clone_size: few; d_call: NA; j_call: TRBJ2-7; v_call: TRBV12-3/TRBV12-4; cdr3_nt: TGTGCCAGCAGCCCCCGCGGAGGGAGCTCCTACGAGCAGTACTTC; cdr3_aa: CASSPRGGSSYEQYF
clone_size: many; d_call: TRBD2; j_call: TRBJ2-1; v_call: TRBV5-1; cdr3_nt: TGCGCCAGCAGGCTTAGCGGGGGAGATTCCTACAATGAGCAGTTCTTC; cdr3_aa: CASRLSGGDSYNEQFF
clone_size: NA; d_call: NA; j_call: TRBJ1-5; v_call: TRBV12-3/TRBV12-4; cdr3_nt: TGTGCCAGCAGTGGGGGGGAGGGCAATCAGCCCCAGCATTTT; cdr3_aa: CASSGGEGNQPQHF
clone_size: NA; d_call: NA; j_call: TRBJ2-2; v_call: TRBV5-1; cdr3_nt: TGCGCCAGCAGCGCACGAGGTATTCAGACTTCGAACACCGGGGAGCTGTTTTTT; cdr3_aa: CASSARGIQTSNTGELFF
clone_size: few; d_call: NA; j_call: TRBJ2-4; v_call: TRBV2; cdr3_nt: TGTGCCAGCAGGGGAGTCTGGGCAGGGAAAAACATTCAGTACTTC; cdr3_aa: CASRGVWAGKNIQYF
clone_size: many; d_call: NA; j_call: TRBJ2-7; v_call: TRBV6-5; cdr3_nt: TGTGCCAGCAGTTCCATCCTCGAAAGCGAGCAGTACTTC; cdr3_aa: CASSSILESEQYF
clone_size: many; d_call: NA; j_call: TRBJ2-1; v_call: TRBV7-6; cdr3_nt: TGTGCCAGCAGCTTAAGCCTATCTAGCTCCTACAATGAGCAGTTCTTC; cdr3_aa: CASSLSLSSSYNEQFF
clone_size: many; d_call: TRBD2; j_call: TRBJ2-1; v_call: TRBV7-9; cdr3_nt: TGTGCCAGCAGCTTCACCGGGACTAGCGGACCCTACAATGAGCAGTTCTTC; cdr3_aa: CASSFTGTSGPYNEQFF
clone_size: many; d_call: NA; j_call: TRBJ1-5; v_call: TRBV20-1; cdr3_nt: TGCAGTGCTAGAGGGGGGGATCAGCCCCAGCATTTT; cdr3_aa: CSARGGDQPQHF
clone_size: NA; d_call: TRBD1; j_call: TRBJ1-5; v_call: TRBV7-6; cdr3_nt: TGTGCCAGCAGCCTCCGGGACAGGGGTAATCAGCCCCAGCATTTT; cdr3_aa: CASSLRDRGNQPQHF
clone_size: NA; d_call: TRBD1; j_call: TRBJ1-2; v_call: TRBV30; cdr3_nt: TGTGCCTGGAGTGTGGGACAGGGGGCTTGGGGCTACACCTTC; cdr3_aa: CAWSVGQGAWGYTF
clone_size: many; d_call: NA; j_call: TRBJ2-7; v_call: TRBV13; cdr3_nt: TGTGCCAGCAGCTTAAGTGGTGCGCCGAGCCCCTACGAGCAGTACTTC; cdr3_aa: CASSLSGAPSPYEQYF